The next 27 T cell receptor beta chains were all read from a single sample in a study of T cell responses to AZD1222 COVID-19 vaccine. The method was immunoSEQ multiplex PCR; TCRdb's version includes in-frame clones alone and lacks a portion of them. The table has roughly 24,000 clones, 80% to 90% seen once. The source material was peripheral blood, sampled 28 days after the second AZD1222 dose. Receptors were obtained from an adult who received the AZD1222 COVID-19 vaccine.

This clone has more than one count but fewer than ten. The rearrangement links TRBV12-2 to TRBJ2-1; the DNA was not compared with TRBD1, the D call given in the table. TRBV12-2 corresponds to a pseudogene. This CDR3 contains 15 residues. The CDR3 spells CASRLTAGWGCEQFF. CDR3 in DNA: TGTGCAAGTCGCTTAACCGCAGGGTGGGGTTGTGAGCAGTTCTTC.

This rearrangement joins TRBV19 to TRBJ2-5; D is unresolved. V was cut by 3 bases and J by 0 bases, with 2 bases left in between. The CDR3 consists of 12 residues. Germline V gene data show CDR1 as LNHDA and CDR2 as SQIVND (reference sequence). CDR3 amino acids: CASSMYQETQYF. The DNA of the CDR3 is TGTGCCAGTAGTATGTACCAAGAGACCCAGTACTTC.

This sequence joins TRBV7-3 and TRBJ2-7, with D hard to call. The CDR3 is made up of 12 amino acids. Germline-derived CDR1 and CDR2 are SGHTA and FQGTGA. With 5 bases removed from V and 2 bases from J, the gap between germline ends came to 7 bases. CDR3 DNA: TGTGCCAGCAGCAATAACGCCTACGAGCAGTACTTC. Its translation is CASSNNAYEQYF.

This clone was seen a handful of times. V and J are TRBV18 and TRBJ2-7; TRBD2 matches at 7 bases. The germline CDR1 and CDR2 sequences are KGHSH and LQKENI. The V and J ends lost 6 bases and 4 bases, in that order; junction bases with no gene match: 15. CDR3 length: 16 amino acids. The CDR3 loop is CASSRRRVLGGYEQYF. The DNA for the CDR3 is TGTGCCAGCTCTCGCCGACGGGTACTGGGGGGGTACGAGCAGTACTTC.

J is TRBJ2-1 and V is TRBV19; 9 nucleotides align to TRBD1. CDR1 and CDR2 from the germline V gene are LNHDA and SQIVND (reference sequence). After removal of 0 bases from V and 0 bases from J, the junction contained 15 bases not matched to a gene. There are 21 residues in the CDR3. The CDR3, as DNA: TGTGCCAGTAGTATAGAGGCAAGGACAGGGGCTCTCCGGAGCTCCTACAATGAGCAGTTCTTC. This translates into CASSIEARTGALRSSYNEQFF.

The chain carries TRBV7-2 and TRBJ1-1, with a weak D call TRBD1 (5 bases). From germline, CDR1 is SGHTA and CDR2 FQGNSA. The CDR3 loop spans 15 amino acids. Between the trimmed V and J ends, which lost 2 bases and 4 bases, there was a span of 14 bases. This CDR3 reads CASSLIAGSGTEAFF. CDR3 in DNA: TGTGCCAGCAGCTTAATCGCAGGGTCGGGCACTGAAGCTTTCTTT. Variable domain in full (rest from reference TRBV7-2 and TRBJ1-1): GAGVSQSPSNKVTEKGKDVELRCDPISGHTALYWYRQSLGQGLEFLIYFQGNSAPDKSGLPSDRFSAERTGGSVSTLTIQRTQQEDSAVYLCASSLIAGSGTEAFFGQGTRLTVV.

In DNA, the CDR3 is TGTGCCAGCAGCGTAGGCTCCGTTAGATCGGACACTGAAGCTTTCTTT. It is translated as CASSVGSVRSDTEAFF. The chain recombines TRBV9 with TRBJ1-1; D gene ambiguous. The CDR3 is made up of 16 amino acids. The germline CDR1 and CDR2 sequences are SGDLS and YYNGEE. Trimming removed 0 bases at V and 3 bases at J, with 15 bases between.

The J gene is TRBJ1-2, the V gene TRBV16; possible D gene TRBD1, 5 bases. The germline V and J ends were trimmed by 0 bases and 8 bases, with 10 bases remaining between them. The CDR3 runs 13 residues. Germline assignment: CDR1 KGHSY and CDR2 FQNENV. The CDR3 region has the DNA TGTGCCAGCAGCCAATCCCCCAGGGAAGGCTACACCTTC. The encoded protein is CASSQSPREGYTF.

The V and J genes are TRBV7-8 and TRBJ1-5, with TRBD1 as a possible D gene (5 bases). The CDR3 length is 15 residues. The V end lost 3 bases, the J end lost 4 bases, and 13 bases lay between the germline ends. CDR1 is SGHVS and CDR2 is FQNEAQ in the germline V gene. The CDR3 is CASSLGWQGNQPQHF. The CDR3 region has the DNA TGTGCCAGCAGCTTGGGTTGGCAGGGTAATCAGCCCCAGCATTTT. The entire variable domain, with the rest obtained from reference TRBV7-8 and TRBJ1-5, is as follows: GAGVSQSPRYKVAKRGQDVALRCDPISGHVSLFWYQQALGQGPEFLTYFQNEAQLDKSGLPSDRFFAERPEGSVSTLKIQRTQQEDSAVYLCASSLGWQGNQPQHFGDGTRLSIL.

About this clone: One end of the junction fails to match germline, which may point to a read error. V and J are TRBV19 and TRBJ2-6; D not certain. Germline V gene data show CDR1 as LNHDA and CDR2 as SQIVND (reference sequence). This CDR3 has 15 residues. The DNA for the CDR3 is TGTGCCAGTAGTGTAGACACAACTGGGGCCAACGTCCTGACTTTC. This codes for CASSVDTTGANVLTF.

The chain carries TRBV29-1 and TRBJ2-3; 7 bases are shared with TRBD2. V trimming: 6 bases; J trimming: 3 bases; junction bases outside the gene matches: 12. Germline V CDR1 and CDR2: SQVTM, ANQGSEA. This CDR3 is built from 15 residues. The CDR3 sequence is CSVDPSGGLTDTQYF. DNA of the CDR3: TGCAGCGTAGACCCTAGCGGCGGCTTGACAGATACGCAGTATTTT.

The rearrangement joins TRBV7-6 to TRBJ2-2, with 13 bases that match TRBD2. CDR1 and CDR2 from the germline V gene are SGHVS and FNYEAQ. The length of the CDR3 is 20 residues. The trim removed 2 bases at V and 4 bases at J, leaving 13 bases unmatched. The CDR3: CASSLTKQLAGGPSTGELFF. The CDR3 region has the DNA TGTGCCAGCAGCTTAACCAAACAACTAGCGGGGGGGCCGAGCACCGGGGAGCTGTTTTTT.

CDR3 nucleotide sequence: TGTGCCATCAGGGGACAGGGGGCCTCCTACGAGCAGTACTTC. This translates into CAIRGQGASYEQYF. The rearrangement joins TRBV10-3 to TRBJ2-7, with 12 positions matching TRBD1. Germline V gene sequence: CDR1 ENHRY, CDR2 SYGVKD. The CDR3 sequence is 14 residues long. Trimming cost V 6 bases and J 0 bases; bases outside gene matches: 0.

The J gene is TRBJ2-5, the V gene TRBV7-2; D not certain. CDR1 is SGHTA, CDR2 FQGNSA, per germline. The CDR3 spans 12 residues. V was trimmed by 5 bases and J by 5 bases, leaving 9 bases between them. The DNA of the CDR3 is TGTGCCAGCAGCCCCCCATCGGAGACCCAGTACTTC. Translated, it gives CASSPPSETQYF.

The rearrangement joins TRBV19 to TRBJ2-5, with TRBD1 matching 8 bases. The V gene's germline CDR1 is LNHDA and CDR2 SQIVND (reference sequence). J was trimmed by 4 bases and V by 1 base; bases with no gene match: 8. The CDR3 has 16 residues. CDR3 bases: TGTGCCAGTAGTATAGGCTGGACAGGGTTTGGAGAGACCCAGTACTTC. Protein sequence: CASSIGWTGFGETQYF.

This chain connects TRBV2 to TRBJ2-1, with 8 bases fitting TRBD1. CDR3 length equals 13 residues. Germline CDR1 SNHLY, CDR2 FYNNEI. Trimming cost V 5 bases and J 7 bases; bases outside gene matches: 4. This CDR3 reads CASSKTGENEQFF. The DNA for the CDR3 is TGTGCCAGCAGTAAGACAGGGGAAAATGAGCAGTTCTTC.

The gene calls are TRBV2 and TRBJ2-5; TRBD1 aligns across 9 bases. The V segment lost 6 bases and the J segment 5 bases; nucleotides outside the gene matches: 7. From germline, CDR1 is SNHLY and CDR2 FYNNEI. This CDR3 comprises 14 residues. The CDR3 DNA follows: TGTGCCAGCAGCAGGGACAGGGCGCAGGAGACCCAGTACTTC. Amino acids: CASSRDRAQETQYF.

This chain uses TRBV3-1 (or the pseudogene TRBV3-2) with TRBJ1-2, with D tentatively TRBD1 (6 bases). Germline V gene lookup returns CDR1 LGHDT and CDR2 YNNKEL (reference sequence). V lost 4 bases and J lost 8, with 20 bases in between. The CDR3 spans 15 residues. DNA of the CDR3: TGTGCCAGCAGCCCCTCTAGTGGGGGGCAAGGGGGCTACACCTTC. This codes for CASSPSSGGQGGYTF.

This clone showed up just a few times. The rearrangement uses TRBV2 and TRBJ1-5; tentative D call: TRBD1 (6 bases). The CDR3 has 14 amino acids. Deletions cut 4 bases from V and 4 bases from J, with 11 bases between. The germline gives CDR1 SNHLY, CDR2 FYNNEI. CDR3 region: CASSGQGRNQPQHF. CDR3 nucleotide sequence: TGTGCCAGCAGTGGGCAGGGGCGGAATCAGCCCCAGCATTTT.

This chain links TRBV7-2 with TRBJ2-5, with 9 positions matching TRBD1. The J segment lost 4 bases and the V segment lost 5 bases, leaving 11 bases of the junction unmatched. Germline CDR1 and CDR2: SGHTA and FQGNSA. CDR3 length: 16 residues. The CDR3 here is CASSQQGTGRGETQYF. In DNA form, the CDR3 reads TGTGCCAGCAGCCAACAGGGGACAGGGAGAGGAGAGACCCAGTACTTC.

The J gene is TRBJ1-1, the V gene TRBV6-5; D gene uncertain. Germline CDR1 and CDR2: MNHEY and SVGAGI. Deletions cut 6 bases from V and 0 bases from J, with 14 bases between. The CDR3 loop spans 15 amino acids. CDR3: CASSRTPEMNTEAFF. The CDR3 bases are TGTGCCAGCAGCCGGACCCCCGAGATGAACACTGAAGCTTTCTTT.

The chain employs TRBV7-9 and TRBJ2-1, with TRBD2 matching over 10 bases. Trimming removed 5 bases from V and 0 bases from J; junction bases left unmatched: 7. This CDR3 contains 17 residues. CDR1 is SEHNR, CDR2 FQNEAQ, per germline (reference sequence). CDR3 DNA sequence: TGTGCCAGCAGCCCGCTAGCGGGGGTTAGCTCCTACAATGAGCAGTTCTTC. Its translation: CASSPLAGVSSYNEQFF.

This sequence joins TRBV2 and TRBJ2-3, with TRBD1 matching over 7 bases. J gave up 3 bases and V 5 bases, and 5 bases lay outside the gene matches. The CDR3 has 14 amino acids. Per germline, CDR1 SNHLY and CDR2 FYNNEI. In nucleotides, the CDR3 is TGTGCCAGCAGTACGCAGGGGGTAACAGATACGCAGTATTTT. Its protein is CASSTQGVTDTQYF.

J is TRBJ1-1 and V is TRBV6-2 or TRBV6-3; a weak D match, TRBD1 (5 bases). CDR1 and CDR2 from the germline V gene are MNHEY and SVGEGT. CDR3 size: 14 residues. Trimming cost V 0 bases and J 3 bases, with 8 bases left between them. As DNA, the CDR3 is TGTGCCAGCAGTTACTCTACGGGACACACTGAAGCTTTCTTT. It is translated as CASSYSTGHTEAFF.

The V and J genes are TRBV9 and TRBJ2-3; D remains unclear. Germline-derived CDR1 and CDR2 are SGDLS and YYNGEE. The germline V and J ends were trimmed by 3 bases and 2 bases, with 10 bases remaining between them. The CDR3 is made up of 14 amino acids. The CDR3 spells CASSALEITDTQYF. In DNA form, the CDR3 reads TGTGCCAGCAGCGCCCTAGAGATCACAGATACGCAGTATTTT.

This chain uses TRBV19 with TRBJ1-3; 8 nucleotides line up with TRBD1. CDR3 length: 13 residues. Germline V gene lookup returns CDR1 LNHDA and CDR2 SQIVND (reference sequence). This chain's CDR3 is CGTATGAGNTIYF. The CDR3 DNA reads TGTGGCACCGCGACAGGGGCCGGAAACACCATATATTTT.

The chain couples TRBV19 to TRBJ1-3; 7 bases are a match to TRBD1. CDR3 length: 16 residues. Germline loops: CDR1 LNHDA, CDR2 SQIVND (reference sequence). The junction had 7 bases not matched to a gene; V was cut back by 4 bases and J by 1 base. CDR3 region: CASSKTGEISGNTIYF. CDR3 sequence (DNA): TGTGCCAGTAGTAAAACAGGGGAAATTTCTGGAAACACCATATATTTT. Full variable domain (remainder filled in from reference TRBV19 and TRBJ1-3): DGGITQSPKYLFRKEGQNVTLSCEQNLNHDAMYWYRQDPGQGLRLIYYSQIVNDFQKGDIAEGYSVSREKKESFPLTVTSAQKNPTAFYLCASSKTGEISGNTIYFGEGSWLTVV.